Shown below are 30 T cell receptor beta chains from a single sample sequenced in a study of cytomegalovirus exposure and HLA in healthy donors (dated by TCRdb to the late 2010s). Library preparation employed the immunoSEQ multiplex PCR assay. The multiplex PCR relied on a mix of 60 forward primers for TCR Vbeta segments and 13 reverse primers for TCR Jbeta segments. Held by TCRdb, this immuneACCESS table contains in-frame sequences only and omits some clones. Under half of the omission traces to an unresolved V gene where checked; the cause of the rest is unknown. The sample table contains hundreds of thousands of clones; only one count was recorded for more than 55% of them. Under 3% of the sample comes from the top ten. Source material: PBMCs. Receptor source: a female donor in good health and CMV-seronegative.

This chain joins TRBV29-1 and TRBJ1-1; D not certain. V shed 4 bases and J shed 3 bases, with 15 bases lying between them. The CDR3 is made up of 14 amino acids. CDR1 is SQVTM, CDR2 ANQGSEA, per germline. CDR3 nucleotides: TGCAGCGTTGCGGAAGGTTGGCGGTACACTGAAGCTTTCTTT. Amino acid sequence: CSVAEGWRYTEAFF.

CDR3 protein: CASSLDGQGISYEQYF. The CDR3 bases are TGCGCCAGCAGCTTGGACGGGCAGGGAATCTCCTACGAGCAGTACTTC. The rearrangement uses TRBV5-1 and TRBJ2-7; perhaps TRBD1 as D (5 bases). Germline loops: CDR1 SGHRS, CDR2 YFSETQ. The CDR3 consists of 16 residues. Trimming pared 0 bases from V and 0 bases from J, leaving 13 bases between.

V is TRBV4-1 and J is TRBJ2-5; 12 bases are shared with TRBD2. There are 15 residues in the CDR3. J gave up 5 bases and V 6 bases, and 7 bases lay outside the gene matches. The germline V gene has CDR1 MGHRA and CDR2 YSYEKL. The CDR3 nucleotides read TGCGCCAGCAGACGACTAGCGGGAGTAGGCGAGACCCAGTACTTC. Its translation is CASRRLAGVGETQYF.

V and J are TRBV19 and TRBJ1-1; D is ambiguous. The CDR3 has 13 residues. Germline values: CDR1 LNHDA, CDR2 SQIVND (reference sequence). Trimming took 5 bases from V and 4 from J, leaving 11 bases between them. The CDR3 sequence: CASSPGGGTEAFF. As DNA, the CDR3 is TGTGCCAGTAGTCCAGGAGGAGGCACTGAAGCTTTCTTT.

V and J are TRBV5-1 and TRBJ1-4; weak D call: TRBD1 (5 bases). This CDR3 has 14 amino acids. Germline-derived CDR1 and CDR2 are SGHRS and YFSETQ. The ends were cut back, 0 bases at V and 2 bases at J, with 5 bases in the middle. Here the CDR3 DNA reads TGCGCCAGCAGCTTGGGACAGACTAATGAAAAACTGTTTTTT. Encoded protein: CASSLGQTNEKLFF.

V and J are TRBV28 and TRBJ2-7; possibly TRBD2 for D (6 bases). Trimming took off 5 bases at V and 4 bases at J, with 21 bases between the two ends. CDR3 length: 16 amino acids. Germline values: CDR1 MDHEN, CDR2 SYDVKM. CDR3: CASSTHGRGMGYEQYF. The DNA for the CDR3 is TGTGCCAGCAGTACCCACGGACGGGGGATGGGTTACGAGCAGTACTTC.

This chain joins TRBV6-1 and TRBJ1-2, with D tentatively TRBD1 (6 bases). V lost 4 bases and J lost 8, with 14 bases in between. CDR3 length: 13 amino acids. Per the germline V gene, CDR1 is MNHNS and CDR2 is SASEGT. The DNA for the CDR3 is TGTGCCAGCAGTGCGTCACAGGGTAGCGGCTACACCTTC. As protein: CASSASQGSGYTF.

This chain links TRBV27 with TRBJ2-7; 8 nucleotides line up with TRBD1. The CDR3 totals 14 residues. CDR1 and CDR2 from the germline V gene are MNHEY and SMNVEV (reference sequence). Trimming at V came to 4 bases and at J to 3 bases, leaving 5 bases not matched to a gene. DNA for the CDR3: TGTGCCAGCAGTTGGCGACAGGGGAACTACGAGCAGTACTTC. The encoded protein is CASSWRQGNYEQYF.

The rearrangement links TRBV2 to TRBJ2-1; no clear D. The CDR3 spans 12 residues. V lost 8 bases and J 8 bases, leaving 13 bases between the germline ends. The germline CDR1 and CDR2 sequences are SNHLY and FYNNEI. This chain's CDR3 is CASSPASDEQFF. The CDR3 DNA reads TGTGCCAGCTCCCCGGCCAGCGATGAGCAGTTCTTC.

This clone has a handful of counts. Its ends do not fully match the called genes, so a read error is possible. The chain uses TRBV4-1 and TRBJ1-4; 7 bases fit TRBD1. CDR3 length equals 16 residues. Germline V gene lookup returns CDR1 MGHRA and CDR2 YSYEKL. CDR3 protein: CASSQEYRGLNEELFF. CDR3 DNA: TGCGCCAGCAGCCAAGAATACAGGGGTCTCAATGAAGAACTGTTTTTT.

Only a few counts were recorded for this clone. The rearrangement links TRBV27 to TRBJ2-3, with D perhaps matching TRBD2 (5 bases). V lost 2 bases and J 6 bases, leaving 9 bases between the germline ends. The germline CDR1 and CDR2 sequences are MNHEY and SMNVEV (reference sequence). There are 13 residues in the CDR3. As DNA, the CDR3 is TGTGCCAGCAGTTTAAGTCGGGGTGATACGCAGTATTTT. Amino acid sequence: CASSLSRGDTQYF.

This clone showed up just a few times. The chain is built from TRBV28 and TRBJ2-6; TRBD1 agrees at 8 bases. With 8 bases clipped from V and 0 bases from J, the junction kept 6 bases outside the gene matches. Per germline, CDR1 MDHEN and CDR2 SYDVKM. The CDR3 has 16 amino acids. The CDR3 loop reads CASGTGGISGANVLTF. The DNA for the CDR3 is TGTGCCAGCGGCACAGGGGGTATCTCTGGGGCCAACGTCCTGACTTTC.

The J gene is TRBJ1-1, the V gene TRBV6-1; a possible D gene is TRBD1 (5 bases). Per germline, CDR1 MNHNS and CDR2 SASEGT. Trimming took off 6 bases at V and 5 bases at J, with 13 bases between the two ends. The CDR3 runs 13 residues. The chain's CDR3 is CASRYMGRTEAFF. The DNA for the CDR3 is TGTGCCAGCAGGTACATGGGGCGGACTGAAGCTTTCTTT.

The rearrangement uses TRBV19 and TRBJ2-1; 7 bases fit TRBD2. The V gene end was trimmed by 7 bases and the J gene end by 3 bases; junction bases not matched to a gene: 12. Germline V gene sequence: CDR1 LNHDA, CDR2 SQIVND (reference sequence). The CDR3 covers 16 residues. CDR3 bases: TGTGCCAGTACCCCGTCGGGCGGGAGTTTCTACAATGAGCAGTTCTTC. This gives the protein CASTPSGGSFYNEQFF.

This clone was observed a handful of times. The gene calls are TRBV6-5 and TRBJ2-5; D might be TRBD2 (5 bases). The CDR3 consists of 15 residues. The V gene lost 2 bases and the J gene lost 5 bases, with 15 bases spanning the gap. Germline V gene lookup returns CDR1 MNHEY and CDR2 SVGAGI. The CDR3 coding sequence is TGTGCCAGCAGTTACGATACTAGGTTCTCGGAGACCCAGTACTTC. This codes for CASSYDTRFSETQYF.

The chain couples TRBV27 to TRBJ2-2; weak D call: TRBD2 (5 bases). The CDR3 runs 14 residues. CDR1 and CDR2 (germline): MNHEY, SMNVEV (reference sequence). Trimming stripped 4 bases from V and 3 bases from J, with 9 bases between. The CDR3: CASSSVRDTGELFF. DNA of the CDR3: TGTGCCAGCAGTTCAGTGCGGGACACCGGGGAGCTGTTTTTT.

The rearrangement joins TRBV29-1 to TRBJ1-3, with 7 bases lining up with TRBD1. CDR3 length: 15 residues. The V gene's germline CDR1 is SQVTM and CDR2 ANQGSEA. V shed 4 bases, J shed 3 bases, and the junction held 9 bases outside the gene matches. The chain's CDR3 is CSVGTDGTVGNTIYF. The CDR3 bases are TGCAGCGTTGGGACTGACGGGACAGTTGGAAACACCATATATTTT.

The V gene is TRBV7-3, the J gene TRBJ2-3, with a possible D match to TRBD2 (6 bases). This CDR3 is 15 amino acids long. V lost 0 bases and J lost 2, with 9 bases in between. CDR1 is SGHTA, CDR2 FQGTGA, per germline. CDR3 nucleotides: TGTGCCAGCAGCTTAACGGGACTTAACACAGATACGCAGTATTTT. This translates into CASSLTGLNTDTQYF.

The gene calls are TRBV14 and TRBJ1-2; TRBD1 aligns across 8 bases. CDR3 length: 15 amino acids. Germline trimming cut 3 bases from V and 6 bases from J; bases unmatched to any gene: 9. CDR1 SGHDN and CDR2 FVKESK come from the germline V gene. CDR3 DNA: TGTGCCAGCAGCCAGCTGGACAGGGAGGTGGATGGCTACACCTTC. This codes for CASSQLDREVDGYTF. The full variable domain, rest sourced from reference TRBV14 and TRBJ1-2, is EAGVTQFPSHSVIEKGQTVTLRCDPISGHDNLYWYRRVMGKEIKFLLHFVKESKQDESGMPNNRFLAERTGGTYSTLKVQPAELEDSGVYFCASSQLDREVDGYTFGSGTRLTVV.

The rearrangement uses TRBV2 and TRBJ2-1, with a weak D call TRBD1 (5 bases). The CDR3 is 11 amino acids. Trimming left V 8 bases short and J 12 bases short, with 14 bases between. From germline, CDR1 is SNHLY and CDR2 FYNNEI. The CDR3 is CASVSTALQFF. The CDR3 region has the DNA TGTGCCAGCGTCTCGACAGCGCTGCAGTTCTTC.

This clone was seen just once. The chain carries TRBV27 and TRBJ1-5, with 7 bases identical to TRBD1. Looked up from germline, CDR1 is MNHEY and CDR2 is SMNVEV (reference sequence). CDR3 length equals 15 residues. Germline trimming cut 2 bases from V and 2 bases from J; bases unmatched to any gene: 3. In DNA, the CDR3 is TGTGCCAGCAGTTTAGGTACAGGGGGCAATCAGCCCCAGCATTTT. Protein product: CASSLGTGGNQPQHF.

This rearrangement joins TRBV5-1 to TRBJ2-7; possible D gene TRBD2, 5 bases. The length of the CDR3 is 13 residues. Germline CDR1 SGHRS, CDR2 YFSETQ. Between the trimmed V and J ends, which lost 4 bases and 2 bases, there was a span of 10 bases. CDR3: CASSTPGTYEQYF. CDR3 DNA: TGCGCCAGCAGCACTCCGGGGACCTACGAGCAGTACTTC.

V gene TRBV5-4 combines with J gene TRBJ2-1; TRBD2 matches at 9 bases. The CDR3 sequence is 16 residues long. The J segment lost 10 bases and the V segment lost 4 bases, leaving 15 bases of the junction unmatched. From germline, CDR1 is SGHNT and CDR2 YYREEE (reference sequence). The DNA for the CDR3 is TGTGCCAGCAGCCCTGGGGGGGCTAGCGGGGCGCCGGAGCAGTTCTTC. Its translation is CASSPGGASGAPEQFF.

This clone was seen more than once but under ten times. The chain has TRBV28 and TRBJ1-4; the match to TRBD1 covers 7 bases. CDR3 length: 14 amino acids. After removal of 7 bases from V and 7 bases from J, the junction contained 9 bases not matched to a gene. The germline V gene encodes CDR1 MDHEN and CDR2 SYDVKM. The CDR3 region has the DNA TGTGCCAGCACCTCCGGGACAGAAACTGAAAAACTGTTTTTT. Its translation: CASTSGTETEKLFF.

The chain links TRBV2 to TRBJ1-1; no clear D. The ends were cut back, 7 bases at V and 0 bases at J, with 9 bases in the middle. This CDR3 region has 13 residues. Germline CDR1 and CDR2: SNHLY and FYNNEI. The CDR3 reads CASTSYMNTEAFF. The CDR3 DNA sequence: TGTGCCAGCACGTCGTACATGAACACTGAAGCTTTCTTT. The full variable domain, in which reference TRBV2 and TRBJ1-1 provide the parts outside the CDR3, is EPEVTQTPSHQVTQMGQEVILRCVPISNHLYFYWYRQILGQKVEFLVSFYNNEISEKSEIFDDQFSVERPDGSNFTLKIRSTKLEDSAMYFCASTSYMNTEAFFGQGTRLTVV.

V and J are TRBV7-9 and TRBJ1-3; D might be TRBD1 (5 bases). The CDR3 has 14 residues. V lost 8 bases, J lost 7 bases, and 18 bases lay in between. Germline CDR1 is SEHNR and CDR2 is FQNEAQ (reference sequence). The CDR3 sequence: CASASVGGGNTIYF. The CDR3, as DNA: TGTGCCAGCGCCTCGGTCGGGGGAGGCAACACCATATATTTT. The variable domain in full, with the rest retrieved from reference TRBV7-9 and TRBJ1-3, is DTGVSQNPRHKITKRGQNVTFRCDPISEHNRLYWYRQTLGQGPEFLTYFQNEAQLEKSRLLSDRFSAERPKGSFSTLEIQRTEQGDSAMYLCASASVGGGNTIYFGEGSWLTVV.

The V call is TRBV27, the J call TRBJ2-1; 13 bases match TRBD2. The ends lost 7 bases at V and 10 bases at J; junction bases unmatched: 10. Germline loops: CDR1 MNHEY, CDR2 SMNVEV (reference sequence). The CDR3 has 15 residues. CDR3 loop: CASTFGTSGTGEQFF. CDR3 bases: TGTGCCAGCACCTTTGGGACTAGCGGGACGGGAGAGCAGTTCTTC.

The table lists this clone with a few counts. The rearrangement links TRBV27 to TRBJ1-5; 7 bases line up with TRBD1. This CDR3 region has 16 residues. Germline V CDR1 and CDR2: MNHEY, SMNVEV (reference sequence). V lost 4 bases to trimming and J lost 0 bases; unmatched junction nucleotides: 6. The CDR3: CASSSRTGSSNQPQHF. CDR3 DNA: TGTGCCAGCAGTTCTCGGACAGGTTCTAGCAATCAGCCCCAGCATTTT.

This clone was observed a few times. The genes are TRBV11-3 and TRBJ2-2; TRBD2 matches at 11 bases. With 5 bases clipped from V and 4 bases from J, the junction kept 3 bases outside the gene matches. The CDR3 is made up of 15 amino acids. From germline, CDR1 is SGHNT and CDR2 YENEEA. Here the CDR3 reads CASSIGTSGTGELFF. The CDR3 DNA reads TGTGCCAGCAGCATCGGGACTAGCGGCACCGGGGAGCTGTTTTTT.

This clone showed up just a few times. The V gene is TRBV6-1, the J gene TRBJ2-2, with TRBD1 identical over 7 bases. V lost 6 bases to trimming and J lost 3 bases; unmatched junction nucleotides: 7. Per germline, CDR1 MNHNS and CDR2 SASEGT. The CDR3 runs to 15 residues. CDR3 DNA: TGTGCCAGCAGCTCAAAGGGGACAGACACCGGGGAGCTGTTTTTT. Residues: CASSSKGTDTGELFF.